The 27 T cell receptor beta chains below come from one sample, sequenced in a study of T cell repertoires in cytomegalovirus infection. TCRdb re-called the reads with MiXCR, one entry per CDR3 protein. The sample has more than 400,000 distinct CDR3 sequences, around 27% seen once. What was sequenced was PBMCs. Source of these receptors: a human donor in good health (CMV status not recorded). Some clones in this sample may be carry-over from other donors' samples.

This clonotype has ten or more counts. The chain recombines TRBV7-2 with TRBJ2-3; D is ambiguous. Germline CDR1 and CDR2: SGHTA and FQGNSA. V was pared by 6 bases and J by 2 bases, with 9 bases between. The CDR3 runs to 13 residues. The CDR3 reads CASRWPNTDTQYF. The CDR3 DNA reads as TGTGCCAGCAGGTGGCCCAACACAGATACGCAGTATTTT.

V usage is TRBV7-2 and J usage is TRBJ2-5; a weak D match, TRBD2 (6 bases). The germline V gene encodes CDR1 SGHTA and CDR2 FQGNSA. V was pared by 3 bases and J by 3 bases, with 17 bases between. The CDR3 consists of 16 residues. CDR3 nucleotides: TGTGCCAGCAGCTTGCGGCGGGCCGGAGGGGAAGAGACCCAGTACTTC. Translation: CASSLRRAGGEETQYF. The whole variable domain, remainder taken from reference TRBV7-2 and TRBJ2-5, is GAGVSQSPSNKVTEKGKDVELRCDPISGHTALYWYRQSLGQGLEFLIYFQGNSAPDKSGLPSDRFSAERTGGSVSTLTIQRTQQEDSAVYLCASSLRRAGGEETQYFGPGTRLLVL.

V is TRBV20-1 and J is TRBJ2-1, with a weak D call TRBD1 (7 bases). With 1 base removed from V and 4 bases from J, the gap between germline ends came to 29 bases. Germline assignment: CDR1 DFQATT and CDR2 SNEGSKA (reference sequence). The CDR3 spans 20 residues. CDR3 residues: CSARAGEFTGEAVLYNEQFF. The CDR3 DNA reads as TGCAGTGCTAGAGCGGGGGAATTCACAGGGGAAGCGGTACTGTACAATGAGCAGTTCTTC.

V and J are TRBV27 and TRBJ1-1; possible D gene TRBD1, 5 bases. The CDR3 consists of 13 residues. Between the trimmed V and J ends, which lost 3 bases and 8 bases, there was a span of 13 bases. Germline V gives CDR1 MNHEY, CDR2 SMNVEV (reference sequence). The CDR3 region is CASSFWGRSEAFF. The CDR3 coding sequence is TGTGCCAGCAGTTTTTGGGGACGCTCGGAAGCTTTCTTT.

This clonotype was observed at least ten times. The chain couples TRBV11-2 to TRBJ2-7, with no clear D. The CDR3 is made up of 13 amino acids. V lost 5 bases and J lost 2, with 10 bases in between. Germline CDR1 SGHAT, CDR2 FQNNGV. CDR3 nucleotide sequence: TGTGCCAGCAGCCAACCTGCTGCCTACGAGCAGTACGTC. Translated: CASSQPAAYEQYV.

This sequence joins TRBV5-4 and TRBJ2-7, with a weak D call TRBD1 (6 bases). V was trimmed by 3 bases and J by 5 bases, leaving 15 bases between them. The germline gives CDR1 SGHNT, CDR2 YYREEE (reference sequence). The CDR3 totals 14 residues. CDR3 DNA sequence: TGTGCCAGCAGCTCAACAGGGTCTGTGAACGAGCAGTACTTC. This sequence encodes CASSSTGSVNEQYF.

The chain uses TRBV6-1 and TRBJ1-1, with unresolved D. CDR1 and CDR2 from the germline V gene are MNHNS and SASEGT. Trimming removed 3 bases at V and 10 bases at J, with 9 bases between. The CDR3 runs to 11 residues. The DNA of the CDR3 is TGTGCCAGCAGTGATATTGACACAGCTTTCTTT. It yields the protein CASSDIDTAFF.

V and J are TRBV9 and TRBJ2-7; TRBD2 matches 9 bases. Germline V lookup: CDR1 SGDLS, CDR2 YYNGEE. V lost 0 bases and J lost 8; bases outside the gene matches: 3. The CDR3 loop spans 13 amino acids. CDR3 sequence: CASSVVSGSQQYF. Here the CDR3 DNA reads TGTGCCAGCAGCGTAGTTAGCGGGAGCCAGCAGTACTTC.

V and J are TRBV7-2 and TRBJ2-5, with a weak D call TRBD1 (6 bases). The germline V and J ends were trimmed by 2 bases and 3 bases, with 13 bases remaining between them. Per germline, CDR1 SGHTA and CDR2 FQGNSA. The CDR3 covers 15 residues. DNA of the CDR3: TGTGCCAGCAGCTTACTAGGACAGAGAGAAGAGACCCAGTACTTC. Translation: CASSLLGQREETQYF.

The chain uses TRBV20-1 and TRBJ2-7, with no clear D. The CDR3 consists of 15 residues. V lost 0 bases and J lost 0, with 12 bases in between. CDR1 is DFQATT and CDR2 is SNEGSKA in the germline V gene (reference sequence). The DNA of the CDR3 is TGCAGTGCTAGAGATCTCGCGGTGAGCTCCTACGAGCAGTACTTC. The encoded protein is CSARDLAVSSYEQYF.

This clonotype turned up a few times. V is TRBV5-4 and J is TRBJ2-5; D assignment may be TRBD1 or TRBD2 (6 bases each). CDR1 is SGHNT and CDR2 is YYREEE in the germline V gene (reference sequence). The CDR3 is 18 amino acids. The V gene lost 7 bases and the J gene lost 4 bases, with 29 bases spanning the gap. The CDR3 DNA follows: TGTGCCAGCGGAGGGGGGAGTTGGCAGGGCCCCCCCACAGAGACCCAGTACTTC. Amino acid sequence: CASGGGSWQGPPTETQYF.

Concerning this clonotype: A read error may account for a junction end that differs from germline. This rearrangement joins TRBV7-9 to TRBJ1-5, with D possibly matching TRBD1 (6 bases). The germline V gene has CDR1 SEHNR and CDR2 FQNEAQ (reference sequence). CDR3 length: 14 amino acids. The CDR3 DNA sequence: TGTGCCGGCAGCCCGACAGGAAGCAATCAGCCCCAGCATTTT. Residues: CAGSPTGSNQPQHF.

This clonotype came up a few times. The rearrangement links TRBV11-2 to TRBJ2-2, with D unresolved. Germline V gives CDR1 SGHAT, CDR2 FQNNGV. The ends were cut back, 3 bases at V and 7 bases at J, with 6 bases in the middle. This CDR3 spans 12 amino acids. CDR3 residues: CASSFWNGELFF. In DNA, the CDR3 is TGTGCCAGCAGCTTCTGGAACGGGGAGCTGTTTTTT.

In this sample, this clonotype turned up many times. One end of the junction fails to match germline, which may point to a read error. The chain carries TRBV12-3 or TRBV12-4 and TRBJ1-1; the D is unclear. The CDR3 is 12 residues long. The CDR3 region is CASSLDGSEAFF. CDR3 nucleotides: TGTGCCAGCAGCTTAGACGGAAGTGAAGCTTTCTTT.

There are a few counts of this clonotype. The rearrangement joins TRBV29-1 to TRBJ2-3, with D possibly being TRBD1 (6 bases). Trimming left V 7 bases short and J 12 bases short, with 20 bases between. The CDR3 covers 12 residues. Germline values: CDR1 SQVTM, CDR2 ANQGSEA. This chain's CDR3 is CSGTEQGELQYF. The CDR3 DNA reads as TGCAGCGGAACCGAACAGGGAGAGCTTCAGTATTTT.

This clonotype was seen ten or more times. The gene calls are TRBV6-1 and TRBJ2-1; the match to TRBD2 covers 9 bases. The J segment lost 6 bases and the V segment lost 3 bases, leaving 3 bases of the junction unmatched. The CDR3 totals 14 residues. Per germline, CDR1 MNHNS and CDR2 SASEGT. The CDR3 DNA follows: TGTGCCAGCAGTGACGGACTAGCGATCAATGAGCAGTTCTTC. Residues: CASSDGLAINEQFF.

This clonotype appeared a few times. This chain joins TRBV11-2 and TRBJ2-1, with 12 bases lining up with TRBD2. This CDR3 contains 19 residues. The germline V gene has CDR1 SGHAT and CDR2 FQNNGV. V lost 3 bases to trimming and J lost 9 bases; unmatched junction nucleotides: 18. The chain's CDR3 is CASSFYPRTSGIWGSEQFF. In DNA, the CDR3 is TGTGCCAGCAGCTTTTACCCTCGGACTAGCGGGATTTGGGGGTCTGAGCAGTTCTTC. Looking up the rest from reference TRBV11-2 and TRBJ2-1 gives the full variable domain: EAGVAQSPRYKIIEKRQSVAFWCNPISGHATLYWYQQILGQGPKLLIQFQNNGVVDDSQLPKDRFSAERLKGVDSTLKIQPAKLEDSAVYLCASSFYPRTSGIWGSEQFFGPGTRLTVL.

V is TRBV18 and J is TRBJ2-1, with D unclear. V was pared by 4 bases and J by 7 bases, with 17 bases between. The CDR3 runs to 15 residues. Germline CDR1 reads KGHSH; CDR2 reads LQKENI. CDR3 sequence (DNA): TGTGCCAGCTCACAAACCATCCCGAAGGATAATGAGCAGTTCTTC. Encoded protein: CASSQTIPKDNEQFF.

The chain combines TRBV19 with TRBJ1-3; D is undetermined. Trimming stripped 8 bases from V and 0 bases from J, with 14 bases between. The CDR3 has 15 amino acids. CDR1 and CDR2 (germline): LNHDA, SQIVND (reference sequence). The CDR3 is CASRVPFSSGNTIYF. The CDR3 DNA reads TGTGCCAGTCGGGTTCCATTTTCCTCTGGAAACACCATATATTTT.

This chain uses TRBV18 with TRBJ2-7, with 7 bases fitting TRBD2. The CDR3 runs to 15 residues. The V segment lost 2 bases and the J segment 0 bases; nucleotides outside the gene matches: 4. Germline loops: CDR1 KGHSH, CDR2 LQKENI. The CDR3 nucleotides read TGTGCCAGCTCACCAGAACCTAGCGGCTCCTACGAGCAGTACTTC. It codes for CASSPEPSGSYEQYF.

The J gene is TRBJ1-1, the V gene TRBV27; D ambiguous. Germline-derived CDR1 and CDR2 are MNHEY and SMNVEV (reference sequence). V lost 6 bases to trimming and J lost 1 base, with 15 bases between them. There are 15 residues in the CDR3. The CDR3 sequence is CASRAYWEKNTEAFF. The CDR3 DNA is TGTGCCAGCAGGGCCTATTGGGAGAAGAACACTGAAGCTTTCTTT.

The rearrangement joins TRBV6-2 or TRBV6-3 to TRBJ2-5; the D gene is possibly TRBD1 (5 bases). Germline CDR1 MNHEY, CDR2 SVGEGT. V lost 2 bases, J lost 1 base, and 14 bases lay in between. The CDR3 has 16 residues. This CDR3 reads CASSYGRKRGQETQYF. Written as DNA, the CDR3 is TGTGCCAGCAGTTACGGTCGCAAAAGGGGCCAAGAGACCCAGTACTTC.

The rearrangement links TRBV19 to TRBJ1-1; the D is unclear. This CDR3 comprises 15 residues. Between the trimmed V and J ends, which lost 4 bases and 4 bases, there was a span of 16 bases. From germline, CDR1 is LNHDA and CDR2 SQIVND (reference sequence). The CDR3 loop is CASSTDRRGVTEAFF. Here the CDR3 DNA reads TGTGCCAGTAGTACAGATCGACGGGGTGTCACTGAAGCTTTCTTT.

This clonotype was seen repeatedly, ten times or more. This chain links TRBV7-2 with TRBJ2-7; 8 nucleotides line up with TRBD1. The J segment lost 0 bases and the V segment lost 5 bases, leaving 3 bases of the junction unmatched. This CDR3 is 14 amino acids long. Germline values: CDR1 SGHTA, CDR2 FQGNSA. CDR3 protein: CASSEQGGSYEQYF. In nucleotides, the CDR3 is TGTGCCAGCAGCGAACAGGGGGGCTCCTACGAGCAGTACTTC.

This clonotype came up a few times. The chain combines TRBV7-2 with TRBJ2-1; 8 bases align to TRBD2. The germline V gene encodes CDR1 SGHTA and CDR2 FQGNSA. The CDR3 has 14 amino acids. V was clipped by 5 bases and J by 9 bases; unmatched bases: 9. The CDR3 bases are TGTGCCAGCAGCCCCTGGGCGGGAGGTGGTGAGCAGTTCTTC. It encodes CASSPWAGGGEQFF. Looking up the rest from reference TRBV7-2 and TRBJ2-1 gives the full variable domain: GAGVSQSPSNKVTEKGKDVELRCDPISGHTALYWYRQSLGQGLEFLIYFQGNSAPDKSGLPSDRFSAERTGGSVSTLTIQRTQQEDSAVYLCASSPWAGGGEQFFGPGTRLTVL.

This clonotype was counted many times. The J gene is TRBJ1-6, the V gene TRBV28; 9 bases agree with TRBD1. This CDR3 contains 17 residues. V was clipped by 3 bases and J by 10 bases; unmatched bases: 13. Germline V gene lookup returns CDR1 MDHEN and CDR2 SYDVKM. CDR3 protein: CASSFSRDRAGNSPLHF. The CDR3, as DNA: TGTGCCAGCAGTTTCTCTCGGGACAGGGCCGGGAACTCACCCCTCCACTTT.

This chain joins TRBV3-1 and TRBJ2-7; D is unresolved. Trimming cost V 11 bases and J 3 bases, with 11 bases left between them. The CDR3 totals 11 residues. CDR1 is LGHDT and CDR2 is YNNKEL in the germline V gene (reference sequence). CDR3 coding DNA: TGTGCCGCCTCTTTTGGCTACGAGCAGTACTTC. Protein: CAASFGYEQYF.